The sequence of this TCR beta chain was determined in a study of cytomegalovirus exposure and HLA in healthy donors. Study-level information: Per a later analysis, the approximately 700 first-cohort and some 130 validation repertoires shared one platform. General study findings and limits: Many donors shared some public TCRs, even though most TCR sequences were rare.

This CDR3 has 15 residues. Trimming pared 6 bases from V and 2 bases from J, leaving 17 bases between. Germline V gene sequence: CDR1 MNHNS, CDR2 SASEGT. With respect to this clone: Its antigen remains unidentified.

The assay was immunoSEQ multiplex PCR, and TCRdb's table has in-frame clones only and misses some. The repertoire holds some 250,000 clones, with around 90% as singletons. Material: PBMCs. The receptor's source is a woman in her twenties or thirties in good health and CMV-seronegative. The rearrangement joins TRBV6-1 to TRBJ2-7; D unclear. CDR3 amino acids: CASSDRPILTYEQYF. In DNA form, the CDR3 reads TGTGCCAGCAGCGATCGACCGATCCTGACCTACGAGCAGTACTTC.